This TCR beta chain was recorded in a study of blood T cell repertoires in COVID-19. TCRdb's table, derived via immunoSEQ multiplex PCR, lists solely in-frame clones and lacks some. The table records some 140,000 clones, almost 85% of them present only once. The CDR3 extends over 15 amino acids. The germline gives CDR1 SNHLY, CDR2 FYNNEI. Between the trimmed V and J ends, which lost 4 bases and 2 bases, there was a span of 11 bases. Sequenced sample: peripheral blood. This receptor was identified in a man in his fifties or sixties with acute or convalescent COVID-19. V gene TRBV2 combines with J gene TRBJ1-4, with TRBD1 as a possible D gene (5 bases). The CDR3 bases are TGTGCCAGCAGTGCCCAGGGTACCACTAATGAAAAACTGTTTTTT. As protein: CASSAQGTTNEKLFF. The entire variable domain, with the rest obtained from reference TRBV2 and TRBJ1-4, is as follows: EPEVTQTPSHQVTQMGQEVILRCVPISNHLYFYWYRQILGQKVEFLVSFYNNEISEKSEIFDDQFSVERPDGSNFTLKIRSTKLEDSAMYFCASSAQGTTNEKLFFGSGTQLSVL.